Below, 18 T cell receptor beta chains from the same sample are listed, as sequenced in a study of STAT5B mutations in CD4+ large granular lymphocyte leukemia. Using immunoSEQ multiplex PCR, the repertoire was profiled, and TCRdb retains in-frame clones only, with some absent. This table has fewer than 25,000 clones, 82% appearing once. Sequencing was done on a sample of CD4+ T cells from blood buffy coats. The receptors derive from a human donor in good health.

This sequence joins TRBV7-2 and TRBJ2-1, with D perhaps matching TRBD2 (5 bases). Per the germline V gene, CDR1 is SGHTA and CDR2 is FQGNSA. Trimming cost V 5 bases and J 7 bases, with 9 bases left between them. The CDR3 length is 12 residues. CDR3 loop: CASSPPGNEQFF. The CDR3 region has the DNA TGTGCCAGCAGCCCCCCGGGAAATGAGCAGTTCTTC.

The CDR3 DNA sequence: TGTGCCAGCAGTTACTCGGAGGGTTGGAACGAGCAGTACTTC. This translates into CASSYSEGWNEQYF. This rearrangement joins TRBV6-6 to TRBJ2-7; possibly TRBD2 for D (6 bases). V lost 0 bases and J 5 bases, leaving 11 bases between the germline ends. Germline V gene sequence: CDR1 MNHNY, CDR2 SVGAGI (reference sequence). CDR3 length equals 14 residues.

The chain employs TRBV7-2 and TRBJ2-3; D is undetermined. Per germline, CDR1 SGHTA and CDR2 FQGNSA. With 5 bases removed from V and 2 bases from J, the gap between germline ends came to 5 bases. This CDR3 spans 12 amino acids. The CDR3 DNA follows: TGTGCCAGCAGCCCCCCCACAGATACGCAGTATTTT. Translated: CASSPPTDTQYF.

The CDR3 region has the DNA TGTGCCAGCAGCTTAAGGCTACTCGCGGGGGCCCAGTACTTC. Protein product: CASSLRLLAGAQYF. The gene calls are TRBV7-8 and TRBJ2-5; 7 bases map to TRBD2. Germline CDR1 is SGHVS and CDR2 is FQNEAQ. Trimming cost V 2 bases and J 9 bases; bases outside gene matches: 9. The CDR3 has 14 amino acids.

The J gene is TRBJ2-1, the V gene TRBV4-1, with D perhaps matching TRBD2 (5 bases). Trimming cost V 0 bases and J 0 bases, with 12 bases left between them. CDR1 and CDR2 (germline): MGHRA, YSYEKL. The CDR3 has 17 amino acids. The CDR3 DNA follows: TGCGCCAGCAGCCAAGACGTCAACCGGGGCTCCTACAATGAGCAGTTCTTC. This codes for CASSQDVNRGSYNEQFF.

CDR3 sequence: CASSLGDRRSTDTQYF. In DNA, the CDR3 is TGTGCCAGCAGCTTGGGGGACAGAAGGAGCACAGATACGCAGTATTTT. The chain combines TRBV5-6 with TRBJ2-3; 7 bases line up with TRBD1. V was clipped by 0 bases and J by 0 bases; unmatched bases: 4. CDR3 length: 16 residues. Germline CDR1 reads SGHDT; CDR2 reads YYEEEE. Full variable domain (rest looked up from reference TRBV5-6 and TRBJ2-3): DAGVTQSPTHLIKTRGQQVTLRCSPKSGHDTVSWYQQALGQGPQFIFQYYEEEERQRGNFPDRFSGHQFPNYSSELNVNALLLGDSALYLCASSLGDRRSTDTQYFGPGTRLTVL.

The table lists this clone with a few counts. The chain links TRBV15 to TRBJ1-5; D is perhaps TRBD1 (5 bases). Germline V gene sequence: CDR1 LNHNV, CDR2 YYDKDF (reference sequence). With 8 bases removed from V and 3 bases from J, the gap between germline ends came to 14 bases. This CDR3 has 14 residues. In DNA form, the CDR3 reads TGTGCCACCGGAAGGGGCTTGGTCAATCAGCCCCAGCATTTT. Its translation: CATGRGLVNQPQHF.

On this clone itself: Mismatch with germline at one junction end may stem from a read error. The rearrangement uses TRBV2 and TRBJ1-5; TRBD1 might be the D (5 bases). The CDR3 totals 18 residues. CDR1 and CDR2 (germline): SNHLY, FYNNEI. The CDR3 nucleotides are TGTGCCAGCAGTGAAGCGAGGAGTATGAGACAGATCAATCTGCCCCAGCATTTT. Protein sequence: CASSEARSMRQINLPQHF.

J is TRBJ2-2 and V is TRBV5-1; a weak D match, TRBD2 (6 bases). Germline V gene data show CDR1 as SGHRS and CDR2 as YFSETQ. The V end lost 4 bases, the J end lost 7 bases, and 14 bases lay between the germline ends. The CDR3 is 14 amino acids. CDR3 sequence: CASSPRDSGGELFF. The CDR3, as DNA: TGCGCCAGCAGCCCTCGGGACTCCGGCGGGGAGCTGTTTTTT. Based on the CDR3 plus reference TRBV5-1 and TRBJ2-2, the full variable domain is KAGVTQTPRYLIKTRGQQVTLSCSPISGHRSVSWYQQTPGQGLQFLFEYFSETQRNKGNFPGRFSGRQFSNSRSEMNVSTLELGDSALYLCASSPRDSGGELFFGEGSRLTVL.

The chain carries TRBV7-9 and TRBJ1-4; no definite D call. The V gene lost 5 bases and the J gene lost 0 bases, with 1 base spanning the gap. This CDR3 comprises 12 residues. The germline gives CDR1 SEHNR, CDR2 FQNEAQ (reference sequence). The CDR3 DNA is TGTGCCAGCAGCCCAACTAATGAAAAACTGTTTTTT. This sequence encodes CASSPTNEKLFF.

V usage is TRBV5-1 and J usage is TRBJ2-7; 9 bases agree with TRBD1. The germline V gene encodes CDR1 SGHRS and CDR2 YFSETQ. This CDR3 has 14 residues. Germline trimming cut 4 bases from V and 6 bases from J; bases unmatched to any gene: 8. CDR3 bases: TGCGCCAGCAGCAAGGGACAGGGATACGGCGAGCAGTACTTC. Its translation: CASSKGQGYGEQYF. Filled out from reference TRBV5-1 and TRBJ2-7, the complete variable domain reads KAGVTQTPRYLIKTRGQQVTLSCSPISGHRSVSWYQQTPGQGLQFLFEYFSETQRNKGNFPGRFSGRQFSNSRSEMNVSTLELGDSALYLCASSKGQGYGEQYFGPGTRLTVT.

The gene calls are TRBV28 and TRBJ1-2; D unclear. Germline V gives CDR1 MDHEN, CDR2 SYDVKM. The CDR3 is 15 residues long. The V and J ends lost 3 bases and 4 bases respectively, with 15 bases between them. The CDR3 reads CASSLVFPGGYGYTF. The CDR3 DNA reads TGTGCCAGCAGTTTGGTGTTTCCGGGAGGCTATGGCTACACCTTC.

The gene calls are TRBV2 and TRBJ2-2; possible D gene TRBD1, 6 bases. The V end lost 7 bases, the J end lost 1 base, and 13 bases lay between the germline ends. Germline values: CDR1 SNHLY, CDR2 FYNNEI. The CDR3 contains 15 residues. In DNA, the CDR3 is TGTGCCAGCAACAGCCCCAGGGGGAACACCGGGGAGCTGTTTTTT. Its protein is CASNSPRGNTGELFF.

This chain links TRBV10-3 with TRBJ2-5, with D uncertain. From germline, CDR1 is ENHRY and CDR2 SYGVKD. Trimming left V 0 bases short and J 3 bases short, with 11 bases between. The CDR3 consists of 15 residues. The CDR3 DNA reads TGTGCCATCAGTGAGTCGTCCGCGAAGGAAGAGACCCAGTACTTC. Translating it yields CAISESSAKEETQYF.

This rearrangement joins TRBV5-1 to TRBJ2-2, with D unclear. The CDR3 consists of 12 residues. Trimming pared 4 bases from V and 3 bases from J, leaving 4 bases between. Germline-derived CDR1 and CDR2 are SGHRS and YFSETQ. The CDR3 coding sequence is TGCGCCAGCAGCCTAGACACCGGGGAGCTGTTTTTT. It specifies CASSLDTGELFF.

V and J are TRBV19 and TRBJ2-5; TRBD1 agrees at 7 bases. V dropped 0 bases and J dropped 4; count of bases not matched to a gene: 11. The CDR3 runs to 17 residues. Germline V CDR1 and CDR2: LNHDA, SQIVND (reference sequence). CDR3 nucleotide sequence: TGTGCCAGTAGTATAGATCTAAGGACAGGTTTCGGAGAGACCCAGTACTTC. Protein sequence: CASSIDLRTGFGETQYF.

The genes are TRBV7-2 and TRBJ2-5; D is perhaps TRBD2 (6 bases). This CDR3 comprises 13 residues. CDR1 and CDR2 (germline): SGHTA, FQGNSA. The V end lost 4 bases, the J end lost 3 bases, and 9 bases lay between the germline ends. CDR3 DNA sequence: TGTGCCAGCAGCTACGAGCGGGAAGAGACCCAGTACTTC. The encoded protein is CASSYEREETQYF.

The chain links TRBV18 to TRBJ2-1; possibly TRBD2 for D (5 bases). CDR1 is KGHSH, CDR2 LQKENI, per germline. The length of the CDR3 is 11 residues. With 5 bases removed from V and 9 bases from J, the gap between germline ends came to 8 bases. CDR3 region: CASSTSIEQFF. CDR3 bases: TGTGCCAGCTCAACTAGTATTGAGCAGTTCTTC. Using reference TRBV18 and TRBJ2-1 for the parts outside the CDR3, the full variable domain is NAGVMQNPRHLVRRRGQEARLRCSPMKGHSHVYWYRQLPEEGLKFMVYLQKENIIDESGMPKERFSAEFPKEGPSILRIQQVVRGDSAAYFCASSTSIEQFFGPGTRLTVL.